These T cell receptor beta chains were read from a single sample in a study of CD8 T cells in ankylosing spondylitis. TCRdb passed the 5' RACE reads through MiXCR, listing each CDR3 protein once. The table includes under 200,000 distinct CDR3 sequences, under 14% detected once. Sequencing used blood, either unsorted or a sorted T cell fraction (not recorded which). The receptors were gathered from a male donor with ankylosing spondylitis or in good health (not recorded which). The CDR3 runs from the conserved cysteine through the conserved F or W. Fields, in order: D gene, J gene, clone size, V gene, CDR3 length, CDR3 protein, CDR3 DNA. The D gene is left open where the match is weak. Clone size is given for some rows only: seen once, a few or many times, or a class if the clone is expanded.

-,TRBJ1-5,-,TRBV6-6,12,CATRGGDQPQHF,TGTGCCACCAGAGGGGGGGATCAGCCCCAGCATTTT
-,TRBJ2-5,many,TRBV29-1,14,CSVEGGAGQETQYF,TGCAGCGTTGAAGGAGGGGCTGGGCAAGAGACCCAGTACTTC
-,TRBJ1-1,-,TRBV29-1,13,CSVEIGKGTEAFF,TGCAGCGTTGAAATCGGAAAGGGCACTGAAGCTTTCTTT
-,TRBJ1-1,many,TRBV6-2/TRBV6-3,19,CASSYGIRRTPGTNTEAFF,TGTGCCAGCAGTTACGGAATTCGGCGAACCCCCGGAACAAACACTGAAGCTTTCTTT
TRBD1,TRBJ1-1,many,TRBV20-1,16,CSARDFGQGRKAEAFF,TGCAGTGCTAGAGATTTCGGACAGGGGAGGAAGGCTGAAGCTTTCTTT
-,TRBJ2-1,many,TRBV20-1,13,CSAREQFHNEQFF,TGCAGTGCTAGAGAACAGTTCCACAATGAGCAGTTCTTC
-,TRBJ2-7,-,TRBV3-1,16,CASSPQAVVIGYGQYF,TGTGCCAGCAGCCCCCAGGCGGTCGTGATAGGGTACGGGCAGTACTTC
-,TRBJ1-4,few,TRBV5-4,14,CASSSTGTSEKLFF,TGTGCCAGCAGCTCTACCGGGACATCCGAAAAACTGTTTTTT
TRBD1,TRBJ2-5,few,TRBV20-1,16,CSARDQGTGDLRTQYF,TGCAGTGCTAGAGATCAGGGGACAGGGGACCTGCGGACCCAGTACTTC
TRBD2,TRBJ2-3,-,TRBV2,17,CASSVAKTSGRADTQYF,TGTGCCAGCAGCGTTGCAAAGACTAGCGGGAGAGCAGATACGCAGTATTTT
-,TRBJ2-2,many,TRBV5-1,15,CASSLSATFTGELFF,TGCGCCAGCAGCTTGTCAGCGACTTTTACCGGGGAGCTGTTTTTT
-,TRBJ1-2,many,TRBV2,11,CASGGWRGYTF,TGTGCCAGCGGAGGGTGGCGTGGCTACACCTTC
TRBD1,TRBJ1-6,many,TRBV9,15,CASSLSTGGNSPLHF,TGTGCCAGCAGCCTTTCGACAGGGGGCAATTCACCCCTCCACTTT
-,TRBJ2-7,many,TRBV29-1,11,CSARDFYEQYF,TGCAGCGCCAGGGATTTCTACGAGCAGTACTTC
-,TRBJ2-7,few,TRBV20-1,15,CSASGGGPFSYEQYF,TGCAGTGCTTCTGGAGGGGGGCCTTTCTCCTACGAGCAGTACTTC
-,TRBJ2-2,many,TRBV2,15,CASSEVGGIGGELFF,TGTGCCAGCAGTGAAGTGGGGGGCATCGGCGGGGAGCTGTTTTTT
TRBD1,TRBJ2-1,few,TRBV29-1,12,CSVRQGVNEQFF,TGCAGCGTTCGACAGGGGGTTAATGAGCAGTTCTTC
-,TRBJ1-2,many,TRBV20-1,12,CSARDRGLGYTF,TGCAGTGCTAGAGATCGGGGGTTGGGCTACACCTTC
-,TRBJ2-4,many,TRBV3-1,15,CASSQDPGTKNIQYF,TGTGCCAGCAGCCAAGATCCAGGGACCAAAAACATTCAGTACTTC
TRBD2,TRBJ2-2,-,TRBV7-2,14,CASNRGGETGELFF,TGTGCCAGCAACCGCGGGGGTGAGACCGGGGAGCTGTTTTTT
-,TRBJ1-4,many,TRBV11-3,14,CASSSGTTNEKLFF,TGTGCCAGCAGCTCCGGTACAACTAATGAAAAACTGTTTTTT
-,TRBJ2-3,many,TRBV20-1,14,CSALIVPSTDTQYF,TGCAGTGCTCTAATTGTCCCTAGCACAGATACGCAGTATTTT
-,TRBJ2-1,many,TRBV6-2/TRBV6-3,14,CASSHSTLNLKQFF,TGTGCCAGCAGTCACTCGACCCTCAACCTTAAGCAGTTCTTC
-,TRBJ2-3,few,TRBV5-1,15,CASSGSSGPTDTQYF,TGCGCCAGCAGCGGAAGTAGCGGTCCCACAGATACGCAGTATTTT
-,TRBJ2-1,many,TRBV27,16,CASSFRTGAVVNEQFF,TGTGCCAGCAGTTTTAGGACGGGAGCAGTCGTAAATGAGCAGTTCTTC
TRBD2,TRBJ2-3,few,TRBV27,20,CASSPGLAGGPRTSTDTQYF,TGTGCCAGCAGTCCCGGACTAGCGGGAGGGCCGAGAACTAGCACAGATACGCAGTATTTT
TRBD2,TRBJ2-7,few,TRBV3-1,15,CASSHSPGGSYEQYF,TGTGCCAGCAGCCACTCCCCGGGGGGCTCCTACGAGCAGTACTTC
-,TRBJ2-7,-,TRBV5-1,13,CASSLSGVYEQYF,TGCGCCAGCAGCTTGAGCGGCGTCTACGAGCAGTACTTC
-,TRBJ1-3,-,TRBV12-3/TRBV12-4,15,CASTQGPFSGNTIYF,TGTGCCAGCACCCAGGGTCCCTTCTCTGGAAACACCATATATTTT
TRBD1,TRBJ1-4,many,TRBV11-2,18,CASSSGTVATIENEKLFF,TGTGCCAGCAGCTCCGGGACAGTGGCGACCATAGAAAATGAAAAACTGTTTTTT
-,TRBJ2-3,-,TRBV18,15,CASSPRGERTDTQYF,TGTGCCAGCTCACCCCGAGGGGAGCGCACAGATACGCAGTATTTT
TRBD1,TRBJ2-7,many,TRBV6-5,14,CASSYRGPQYEQYF,TGTGCCAGCAGTTACAGGGGGCCTCAGTACGAGCAGTACTTC
-,TRBJ2-1,many,TRBV12-3/TRBV12-4,20,CASSLWGDTLWAGAHYEQFF,TGTGCCAGCAGTTTATGGGGGGACACGCTCTGGGCGGGAGCGCATTATGAGCAGTTCTTC
-,TRBJ1-3,few,TRBV11-2,15,CASSLVPDSGNTIYF,TGTGCCAGCAGCTTAGTCCCCGACTCTGGAAACACCATATATTTT
-,TRBJ2-1,few,TRBV11-2,14,CASSQLGGYDEQFF,TGTGCCAGCAGCCAGCTAGGGGGGTATGATGAGCAGTTCTTC
TRBD1,TRBJ2-3,many,TRBV15,16,CATSRDLGTGVRTQYF,TGTGCCACCAGCAGAGATTTGGGGACAGGGGTCCGTACGCAGTATTTT
-,TRBJ1-2,many,TRBV4-1,14,CASSQVGGAGGYTF,TGCGCCAGCAGCCAAGTTGGAGGGGCAGGTGGCTACACCTTC
-,TRBJ2-5,-,TRBV7-6,13,CASSAFRGETQYF,TGTGCCAGCAGCGCTTTCAGGGGAGAGACCCAGTACTTC
-,TRBJ2-2,many,TRBV27,13,CASSDTAAGELFF,TGTGCCAGCAGTGACACGGCTGCCGGGGAGCTGTTTTTT
-,TRBJ2-2,many,TRBV7-9,15,CASSLTGANTGELFF,TGTGCCAGCAGCCTGACAGGCGCGAACACCGGGGAGCTGTTTTTT
-,TRBJ1-6,many,TRBV4-1,16,CASSQTGGGANSPLHF,TGCGCCAGCAGCCAAACGGGGGGCGGAGCGAATTCACCCCTCCACTTT
-,TRBJ2-1,-,TRBV7-9,13,CASSLALGWGPFF,TGTGCCAGCAGCTTAGCTCTTGGCTGGGGTCCGTTCTTC
-,TRBJ2-7,-,TRBV14,12,CAGSQTYYEQYF,TGTGCCGGCAGCCAAACCTACTACGAGCAGTACTTC
TRBD1,TRBJ1-1,-,TRBV7-2,13,CASSTTTGAVTFF,TGTGCCAGCAGCACGACGACAGGGGCGGTGACTTTCTTT
TRBD1,TRBJ1-4,-,TRBV5-1,15,CASSLGQNLGEKLFF,TGCGCCAGCAGCCTGGGACAGAATCTAGGCGAAAAACTGTTTTTT
TRBD2,TRBJ2-1,few,TRBV4-3,16,CASSQDPRGGYNEQFF,TGCGCCAGCAGCCAAGATCCCCGGGGGGGATACAATGAGCAGTTCTTC
TRBD1,TRBJ2-7,many,TRBV29-1,14,CSVGGTGETYEQYF,TGCAGCGTTGGTGGGACAGGGGAAACCTACGAGCAGTACTTC
-,TRBJ2-5,many,TRBV20-1,11,CSAIESETQYF,TGCAGTGCTATAGAATCGGAGACCCAGTACTTC
-,TRBJ2-3,many,TRBV7-9,13,CASSFQGLDTQYF,TGTGCCAGCAGCTTCCAGGGATTGGATACGCAGTATTTT
-,TRBJ1-1,many,TRBV12-3/TRBV12-4,13,CASSRTVNTEAFF,TGTGCCAGCAGCAGGACAGTGAACACTGAAGCTTTCTTT
-,TRBJ1-2,many,TRBV6-1,15,CASSLQVQGNYGYTF,TGTGCCAGCAGCCTTCAAGTCCAGGGTAACTATGGCTACACCTTC
-,TRBJ2-1,many,TRBV29-1,13,CSAARLSIDEQFF,TGCAGTGCCGCACGATTAAGTATCGATGAGCAGTTCTTC
-,TRBJ1-2,-,TRBV10-3,13,CAISEDANYGYTF,TGTGCCATCAGTGAAGACGCTAACTATGGCTACACCTTC
TRBD2,TRBJ2-1,many,TRBV20-1,14,CSATLAGGYNEQFF,TGCAGTGCCACACTAGCGGGAGGTTACAATGAGCAGTTCTTC
-,TRBJ2-7,-,TRBV5-5,14,CASSPTGIAYEQYF,TGTGCCAGCAGCCCCACAGGGATAGCCTACGAGCAGTACTTC
TRBD2,TRBJ2-1,many,TRBV20-1,16,CSARDWRTSEYSEQFF,TGCAGTGCTAGAGATTGGAGGACTAGCGAGTACAGTGAGCAGTTCTTC
-,TRBJ2-7,few,TRBV20-1,12,CSASQEVYEQYF,TGCAGTGCTAGTCAGGAGGTCTACGAGCAGTACTTC